This TCR beta chain was identified in a study of Ad26.COV2.S vaccination and SARS-CoV-2 variants. Treatment described: over 15 received Ad26.COV2.S at low or high dose, single or two shots; roughly five received placebo; per-sample allocation not given. The investigators took samples on day 63 after the first vaccine or placebo injection. Measured with immunoSEQ multiplex PCR; TCRdb has only the in-frame clones, and not every one. The sample yields around 300,000 clones, approximately 87% seen once. The junction had 10 bases not matched to a gene; V was cut back by 5 bases and J by 5 bases. The CDR3 totals 15 residues. Germline V gives CDR1 SGHRS, CDR2 YFSETQ.

The chain is built from TRBV5-1 and TRBJ1-5; TRBD1 matches at 7 bases. The sequence came from a person aged 18-65 years who received the Ad26.COV2.S COVID-19 vaccine or a placebo. The material sequenced was peripheral blood, taken in a trial of Ad26.COV2.S vaccine versus placebo. CDR3: CASRLRTGMDQPQHF. The CDR3 nucleotides are TGCGCCAGCAGACTTAGGACAGGTATGGATCAGCCCCAGCATTTT.